The next 5 T cell receptor beta chains were all read from a single sample in a study of blood T cell repertoires in COVID-19. The data were produced by immunoSEQ multiplex PCR, yet TCRdb's version contains in-frame clones alone and is incomplete. The top ten clones hold approximately 7.5% of a sample with some 250,000 clones, roughly 87% of them seen once. Source material: peripheral blood. These receptors came from a man in his sixties who had recovered from COVID-19.

Details on this clone: One end of the junction is discordant with germline, which a read error may explain. The CDR3: CASSQMTGGATMNTKAFF. The CDR3 nucleotides are TGCGCCAGCAGCCAGATGACAGGGGGCGCGACCATGAACACTAAAGCTTTCTTT. This sequence joins TRBV4-1 and TRBJ1-1; 10 bases match TRBD1. The CDR3 loop spans 18 amino acids. Germline CDR1 reads MGHRA; CDR2 reads YSYEKL.

The chain uses TRBV7-6 and TRBJ1-1; D remains ambiguous. The ends were cut back, 1 base at V and 1 base at J, with 7 bases in the middle. The CDR3 is 14 residues long. CDR1 and CDR2 (germline): SGHVS, FNYEAQ. CDR3 nucleotide sequence: TGTGCCAGCAGCTTAGTAGAGTGGAACACTGAAGCTTTCTTT. This sequence encodes CASSLVEWNTEAFF.

The rearrangement links TRBV6-1 to TRBJ1-5, with 7 bases matching TRBD1. J was trimmed by 4 bases and V by 4 bases; bases with no gene match: 4. Per the germline V gene, CDR1 is MNHNS and CDR2 is SASEGT. The CDR3 spans 14 residues. The CDR3: CASSGQGRNQPQHF. The DNA for the CDR3 is TGTGCCAGCAGTGGACAGGGTCGTAATCAGCCCCAGCATTTT.

The gene calls are TRBV27 and TRBJ1-2; 7 nucleotides line up with TRBD1. The CDR3 sequence is 13 residues long. CDR1 is MNHEY and CDR2 is SMNVEV in the germline V gene (reference sequence). The ends lost 8 bases at V and 8 bases at J; junction bases unmatched: 11. The CDR3: CASSRRQGGGYTF. In nucleotides, the CDR3 is TGTGCCAGCTCCCGTCGACAGGGAGGCGGCTACACCTTC.

The chain combines TRBV18 with TRBJ1-3, with 7 bases lining up with TRBD1. Unmatched junction bases numbered 2, after V lost 3 bases and J lost 0 bases. This CDR3 has 15 residues. Germline loops: CDR1 KGHSH, CDR2 LQKENI. The CDR3 loop reads CASSPGQTSGNTIYF. In DNA, the CDR3 is TGTGCCAGCTCACCGGGACAGACCTCTGGAAACACCATATATTTT. Together with reference TRBV18 and TRBJ1-3, the CDR3 gives the full variable domain: NAGVMQNPRHLVRRRGQEARLRCSPMKGHSHVYWYRQLPEEGLKFMVYLQKENIIDESGMPKERFSAEFPKEGPSILRIQQVVRGDSAAYFCASSPGQTSGNTIYFGEGSWLTVV.